The 11 T cell receptor beta chains in this list originate from one sample, sequenced in a study of CD8+ T cells in alopecia areata. Extraction of RNA preceded its reverse transcription into cDNA, which served as the sequencing template. Clones were read by immunoSEQ multiplex PCR, and TCRdb kept only the in-frame ones, dropping some. The sample consists of 100,000 to 150,000 clones, approximately 60% of them appearing once. Treatment specified: oral pan-JAK inhibitor, 5-10 mg twice daily. Specimen: CD4+ T cells sorted from blood, collected at week 4, from a patient treated with tofacitinib. These receptors were taken from a human donor with alopecia areata.

V usage is TRBV30 and J usage is TRBJ2-5; D remains unclear. The CDR3 consists of 12 residues. Trimming shortened V by 1 base and J by 4 bases, and 7 bases separated the two germline ends. Per the germline V gene, CDR1 is GTSNPN and CDR2 is SVGIG (reference sequence). This CDR3 is CAWSGVAETQYF. For the CDR3, the DNA is TGTGCCTGGAGTGGGGTTGCAGAGACCCAGTACTTC.

The CDR3 reads CAFGWAGETYNEQFF. The CDR3 bases are TGTGCCTTCGGGTGGGCGGGAGAAACCTACAATGAGCAGTTCTTC. The chain links TRBV30 to TRBJ2-1; 7 bases match TRBD2. The germline gives CDR1 GTSNPN, CDR2 SVGIG (reference sequence). With 7 bases clipped from V and 2 bases from J, the junction kept 11 bases outside the gene matches. This CDR3 region has 15 residues.

This clone was seen more than once but under ten times. J is TRBJ2-1 and V is TRBV7-2; 11 nucleotides align to TRBD2. The CDR3 extends over 18 amino acids. Germline CDR1 reads SGHTA; CDR2 reads FQGNSA. The ends lost 5 bases at V and 8 bases at J; junction bases unmatched: 17. In nucleotides, the CDR3 is TGTGCCAGCAGCGACACGGCTATAGCGGGGGGGCTTGGCGATGAGCAGTTCTTC. It yields the protein CASSDTAIAGGLGDEQFF.

This clone was seen a few times. This sample also contains other DNA sequences that code for the same CDR3. V gene TRBV29-1 combines with J gene TRBJ2-5; 8 bases fit TRBD1. CDR1 and CDR2 from the germline V gene are SQVTM and ANQGSEA. Unmatched junction bases numbered 3, after V lost 7 bases and J lost 2 bases. There are 12 residues in the CDR3. The CDR3 is CSGGQGQETQYF. As DNA, the CDR3 is TGCAGCGGTGGACAGGGACAAGAGACCCAGTACTTC.

The chain employs TRBV7-8 and TRBJ2-3; 9 bases match TRBD2. After removal of 1 base from V and 3 bases from J, the junction contained 8 bases not matched to a gene. Germline CDR1 SGHVS, CDR2 FQNEAQ. The CDR3 runs 17 residues. The DNA of the CDR3 is TGTGCCAGCAGCTTAGGGACGGCTAGCGGGAATACAGATACGCAGTATTTT. Protein sequence: CASSLGTASGNTDTQYF.

Only a few counts were recorded for this clone. The chain links TRBV28 to TRBJ2-3, with D unresolved. The CDR3 runs to 15 residues. Germline lookup yields CDR1 MDHEN and CDR2 SYDVKM. V shed 3 bases and J shed 3 bases, with 13 bases lying between them. CDR3 residues: CASSLSAGRTDTQYF. In DNA form, the CDR3 reads TGTGCCAGCAGTTTGAGCGCTGGCCGGACAGATACGCAGTATTTT.

The chain links TRBV9 to TRBJ2-7, with D perhaps matching TRBD2 (7 bases). Trimming took 4 bases from V and 2 from J, leaving 16 bases between them. Germline assignment: CDR1 SGDLS and CDR2 YYNGEE. This CDR3 region has 15 residues. The CDR3 spells CASSPVGGGAYEQYF. CDR3 coding DNA: TGTGCCAGCAGCCCCGTTGGAGGGGGGGCCTACGAGCAGTACTTC.

This clone is a singleton in its sample. The rearrangement links TRBV29-1 to TRBJ2-5, with D tentatively TRBD1 (6 bases). This CDR3 contains 12 residues. CDR1 is SQVTM and CDR2 is ANQGSEA in the germline V gene. CDR3 in amino acids: CSAGQTQETQYF. The DNA of the CDR3 is TGCAGTGCTGGACAGACACAAGAGACCCAGTACTTC. Supplemented by reference TRBV29-1 and TRBJ2-5, the full variable domain reads SAVISQKPSRDICQRGTSLTIQCQVDSQVTMMFWYRQQPGQSLTLIATANQGSEATYESGFVIDKFPISRPNLTFSTLTVSNMSPEDSSIYLCSAGQTQETQYFGPGTRLLVL.

This clone was seen a few times. The CDR3 nucleotides read TGCGCCAGCAGCTTGGAGAGGGCTAATGAAAAACTGTTTTTT. The encoded protein is CASSLERANEKLFF. This chain links TRBV5-1 with TRBJ1-4; no clear D gene. V lost 0 bases to trimming and J lost 3 bases, with 6 bases between them. CDR3 length equals 14 residues. Germline CDR1 SGHRS, CDR2 YFSETQ.

This clone showed up just a few times. The chain links TRBV15 to TRBJ2-4; D possibly matches TRBD1 or TRBD2 (5 bases each). Germline V gene data show CDR1 as LNHNV and CDR2 as YYDKDF (reference sequence). The CDR3 length is 20 residues. V lost 3 bases to trimming and J lost 3 bases, with 27 bases between them. The CDR3 DNA follows: TGTGCCACCAGCAGGGAAGGACTGGTGGTCAGGAGTGGGGGCAAAAACATTCAGTACTTC. It yields the protein CATSREGLVVRSGGKNIQYF.

The J gene is TRBJ1-4, the V gene TRBV27; D possibly corresponds to TRBD1 (6 bases). The germline gives CDR1 MNHEY, CDR2 SMNVEV (reference sequence). CDR3 size: 14 residues. With 6 bases removed from V and 8 bases from J, the gap between germline ends came to 16 bases. CDR3 amino acids: CASRRQGIGEKLFF. DNA of the CDR3: TGTGCCAGCAGGCGGCAGGGGATAGGAGAAAAACTGTTTTTT.